These T cell receptor beta chains were read from a single sample in a study of technical replicates of blood from a few donors. The table came from immunoSEQ multiplex PCR; TCRdb's copy has only in-frame clones and leaves some out. The sample shows tens of thousands of clones, nearly 95% of them seen only once. The sample consisted of T cells isolated from PBMCs. These receptors were collected from a human donor in good health. Both conserved end residues are part of each CDR3. Fields, in order: V gene, D gene, J gene, clone size, CDR3 DNA, CDR3 protein. D genes are given only for firm matches. The size field is filled for only some rows; it gives once, few, many or a size class.

V gene: TRBV9; D gene: .; J gene: TRBJ1-2; clone size: .; CDR3 DNA: TGTGCCAGCAGCGTAGGAGACGGGACATACAACTATGGCTACACCTTC; CDR3 protein: CASSVGDGTYNYGYTF
V gene: TRBV27; D gene: .; J gene: TRBJ2-7; clone size: .; CDR3 DNA: TGTGCCAGCAGCATCCGAGGGCCCTACGAGCAGTACTTC; CDR3 protein: CASSIRGPYEQYF
V gene: TRBV10-3; D gene: TRBD1; J gene: TRBJ2-7; clone size: .; CDR3 DNA: TGTGCCGTTTCCCCGGGACAGGGCACCTACGAGCAGTACTTC; CDR3 protein: CAVSPGQGTYEQYF
V gene: TRBV27; D gene: TRBD2; J gene: TRBJ2-1; clone size: .; CDR3 DNA: TGTGCCAGCAGCCCTACTTTGGGCGGGAGGGCCTACAATGAGCAGTTCTTC; CDR3 protein: CASSPTLGGRAYNEQFF
V gene: TRBV6-5; D gene: TRBD2; J gene: TRBJ2-3; clone size: .; CDR3 DNA: TGTGCCAGCAGCCCTAGCGGGAGAAGAGATACGCAGTATTTT; CDR3 protein: CASSPSGRRDTQYF
V gene: TRBV19; D gene: .; J gene: TRBJ2-1; clone size: .; CDR3 DNA: TGTGCCAGTAGTATACAGGAGGCCAACAATGAGCAGTTCTTC; CDR3 protein: CASSIQEANNEQFF
V gene: TRBV6-4; D gene: TRBD2; J gene: TRBJ2-3; clone size: .; CDR3 DNA: TGTGCCAGCTCGACTAGCGGGAGCACAGATACGCAGTATTTT; CDR3 protein: CASSTSGSTDTQYF
V gene: TRBV19; D gene: .; J gene: TRBJ1-1; clone size: .; CDR3 DNA: TGTGCCAGTAGTATGGATGGGGGCTACACTGAAGCTTTCTTT; CDR3 protein: CASSMDGGYTEAFF
V gene: TRBV5-6; D gene: .; J gene: TRBJ2-2; clone size: .; CDR3 DNA: TGTGCCAGCAGCGCGGGACAGCTCACCGGGGAGCTGTTTTTT; CDR3 protein: CASSAGQLTGELFF
V gene: TRBV5-4; D gene: .; J gene: TRBJ2-7; clone size: few; CDR3 DNA: TGTGCCAGCAGTCCAAAGACTAGTTCTGTAGAGCAGTACTTC; CDR3 protein: CASSPKTSSVEQYF
V gene: TRBV28; D gene: TRBD1; J gene: TRBJ1-2; clone size: .; CDR3 DNA: TGTGCCAGCAGCCAGACAGGGATCGGCTACACCTTC; CDR3 protein: CASSQTGIGYTF
V gene: TRBV6-5; D gene: .; J gene: TRBJ1-3; clone size: .; CDR3 DNA: TGTGCCAGCAGTTACTCGCAGTACTCTGGAAACACCATATATTTT; CDR3 protein: CASSYSQYSGNTIYF
V gene: TRBV7-3; D gene: .; J gene: TRBJ2-1; clone size: .; CDR3 DNA: TGTGCCAGCAGCCCAGTAGGGGAATCGTGGGAGCAGTTCTTC; CDR3 protein: CASSPVGESWEQFF
V gene: TRBV25-1; D gene: .; J gene: TRBJ2-3; clone size: .; CDR3 DNA: TGTGCCAGCAGCGGGAGAAACGCAGATACGCAGTATTTT; CDR3 protein: CASSGRNADTQYF
V gene: TRBV27; D gene: .; J gene: TRBJ2-5; clone size: .; CDR3 DNA: TGTGCCAGCAGTTTCCAATCCCTTAGTGGGACCCAGTACTTC; CDR3 protein: CASSFQSLSGTQYF
V gene: TRBV19; D gene: .; J gene: TRBJ2-7; clone size: .; CDR3 DNA: TGTGCCAGTTCGGCGGGACCCTCCTACGAGCAGTACTTC; CDR3 protein: CASSAGPSYEQYF
V gene: TRBV7-9; D gene: TRBD1; J gene: TRBJ1-3; clone size: .; CDR3 DNA: TGTGCCAGCAGCCTAACGGGACAGGGCCACACCATATATTTT; CDR3 protein: CASSLTGQGHTIYF
V gene: TRBV10-2; D gene: .; J gene: TRBJ1-5; clone size: .; CDR3 DNA: TGCGCCAGCCGACTCCTTCAGCCCCAGCATTTT; CDR3 protein: CASRLLQPQHF
V gene: TRBV7-8; D gene: .; J gene: TRBJ1-2; clone size: .; CDR3 DNA: TGTGCCAGCAGCAGAGAACAGGGTGGCTACACCTTC; CDR3 protein: CASSREQGGYTF
V gene: TRBV7-6; D gene: TRBD2; J gene: TRBJ2-1; clone size: .; CDR3 DNA: TGTGCCAGCAGCCGCCGACTAGCGGGCGCGCAGTTCTTC; CDR3 protein: CASSRRLAGAQFF